The rows below give T cell receptor beta chains drawn from one sample of a study of blood T cell repertoires in COVID-19. Profiling relied on immunoSEQ multiplex PCR, and the TCRdb table lists in-frame clones only, not all of them. The sample yields about 42,000 clones, around 85% seen once. Sequences were obtained from peripheral blood. The receptors originated from a human donor in a cohort sampled during active COVID-19. Each CDR3 is given with its conserved first and last residue. The D gene is left open where the match is weak. Size is omitted from some rows. Given values are once, few, many or a class for expanded clones.

clone_size j_call d_call v_call cdr3_aa cdr3_nt
. TRBJ2-1 . TRBV18 CASSPQVGPYNEQFF TGTGCCAGCTCACCACAGGTGGGGCCTTACAATGAGCAGTTCTTC
. TRBJ2-7 . TRBV19 CASSKGGGIVYEQYF TGTGCCAGTAGCAAAGGGGGGGGAATTGTCTACGAGCAGTACTTC
once TRBJ1-2 . TRBV6-1 CASSESGGRSYGYTF TGTGCCAGCAGTGAATCGGGGGGCAGGAGTTATGGCTACACCTTC
. TRBJ1-2 TRBD1 TRBV23-1 CASLGQGDGYTF TGCGCCAGCCTGGGACAGGGGGATGGCTACACCTTC
few TRBJ2-7 TRBD1 TRBV11-1 CASSLAAGGYEQYF TGTGCCAGCAGCTTAGCAGCAGGGGGCTACGAGCAGTACTTC
few TRBJ2-7 . TRBV7-8 CASSLEVRTYEQYF TGTGCCAGCAGCTTAGAGGTCAGGACCTACGAGCAGTACTTC
. TRBJ2-5 TRBD2 TRBV10-3 CAISTSGGPYQETQYF TGTGCCATCAGTACCAGCGGGGGACCTTACCAAGAGACCCAGTACTTC
. TRBJ2-3 TRBD2 TRBV11-3 CASSLGTSSSTDTQYF TGTGCCAGCAGCTTAGGGACTAGCTCTAGCACAGATACGCAGTATTTT
. TRBJ2-7 . TRBV3-1/TRBV3-2 CASSQDGGPTYEQYF TGTGCCAGCAGCCAAGACGGGGGACCCACCTACGAGCAGTACTTC
many TRBJ1-5 . TRBV28 CASILSGRANQPQHF TGTGCCAGCATTTTAAGCGGTAGGGCCAATCAGCCCCAGCATTTT
. TRBJ1-2 TRBD1 TRBV5-3 CARSHSTGAYGYTF TGTGCCAGAAGCCATTCGACAGGGGCCTATGGCTACACCTTC
. TRBJ2-7 . TRBV27 CASSLEPRRYEQYF TGTGCCAGCAGTCTAGAACCGAGGAGGTACGAGCAGTACTTC
. TRBJ2-6 TRBD1 TRBV3-1/TRBV3-2 CASSQGGTGTGANVLTF TGTGCCAGCAGCCAAGGGGGGACAGGGACAGGGGCCAACGTCCTGACTTTC
. TRBJ2-2 TRBD1 TRBV6-2/TRBV6-3 CASSRQGGGELFF TGTGCCAGCAGTCGACAGGGGGGCGGGGAGCTGTTTTTT
. TRBJ1-4 . TRBV7-9 CASSLAPGRNEKLFF TGTGCCAGCAGCTTAGCGCCAGGCCGTAATGAAAAACTGTTTTTT
. TRBJ2-3 . TRBV19 CASSPLASGTDTQYF TGTGCCAGTAGTCCATTAGCAAGCGGCACAGATACGCAGTATTTT
. TRBJ1-1 TRBD1 TRBV9 CASSKSPGTGYTEAFF TGTGCCAGCAGCAAGTCGCCCGGGACAGGGTACACTGAAGCTTTCTTT
. TRBJ2-3 TRBD1 TRBV11-3 CASSLDVTGTTQYF TGTGCCAGCAGCTTAGATGTGACAGGGACCACGCAGTATTTT
. TRBJ2-3 TRBD1 TRBV18 CASSPRTGSTDTQYF TGTGCCAGCTCACCACGGACAGGGAGCACAGATACGCAGTATTTT
. TRBJ2-6 . TRBV4-3 CASSQALAWGAGANVLTF TGCGCCAGCAGCCAAGCATTAGCGTGGGGGGCTGGGGCCAACGTCCTGACTTTC
. TRBJ2-7 TRBD1 TRBV7-9 CASSLGGQGPLYEQYF TGTGCCAGCAGCTTAGGGGGACAGGGCCCACTTTACGAGCAGTACTTC
. TRBJ1-2 TRBD1 TRBV3-1/TRBV3-2 CASSQAGTGAGYTF TGTGCCAGCAGCCAGGCCGGGACAGGGGCTGGCTACACCTTC
. TRBJ1-6 TRBD1 TRBV7-8 CASTDRGNSPLHF TGTGCCAGCACGGACAGGGGGAATTCACCCCTCCACTTT
. TRBJ1-1 . TRBV4-2 CASSHVGLASEAFF TGTGCCAGCAGCCATGTGGGACTCGCCTCTGAAGCTTTCTTT
once TRBJ2-2 TRBD1 TRBV25-1 CASSPPNRGQNTGELFF TGTGCCAGCAGTCCCCCGAACAGGGGCCAGAACACCGGGGAGCTGTTTTTT
. TRBJ2-1 . TRBV19 CASSMPSGAPRNEQFF TGTGCCAGTAGTATGCCTTCAGGGGCCCCGCGCAATGAGCAGTTCTTC
. TRBJ1-2 . TRBV19 CASNHRLRGYTF TGTGCCAGTAACCACAGGCTACGGGGCTACACCTTC
. TRBJ2-2 TRBD2 TRBV9 CASSVTSGGHGELFF TGTGCCAGCAGCGTAACCAGCGGGGGCCACGGGGAGCTGTTTTTT
once TRBJ1-3 . TRBV3-1/TRBV3-2 CASARGISGNTIYF TGTGCCAGCGCCAGGGGAATCTCTGGAAACACCATATATTTT
. TRBJ1-2 . TRBV6-5 CASSYEGKTSHGYTF TGTGCCAGCAGTTACGAGGGAAAAACTTCTCATGGCTACACCTTC
. TRBJ1-3 TRBD1 TRBV5-4 CASSPGQEWDTIYF TGTGCCAGCAGCCCAGGACAGGAGTGGGACACCATATATTTT
once TRBJ1-4 . TRBV19 CASSISWADEKLFF TGTGCCAGTAGTATTTCTTGGGCAGATGAAAAACTGTTTTTT
. TRBJ2-1 . TRBV11-2 CASSLDYGGNNEQFF TGTGCCAGCAGCTTAGACTATGGGGGCAACAATGAGCAGTTCTTC
. TRBJ2-7 TRBD2 TRBV5-5 CASSLQAGGFEQYF TGTGCCAGCAGCTTGCAAGCGGGGGGGTTTGAGCAGTACTTC
. TRBJ1-1 . TRBV12-3/TRBV12-4 CASLGGLNTEAFF TGTGCCAGCTTGGGGGGGCTGAACACTGAAGCTTTCTTT
. TRBJ2-3 TRBD2 TRBV6-2/TRBV6-3 CASSYSGAGGLADTQYF TGTGCCAGCAGTTACTCCGGGGCGGGGGGGCTGGCGGATACGCAGTATTTT
once TRBJ1-4 TRBD1 TRBV4-1 CASSPRQQGTSSLDEKLFF TGCGCCAGCAGCCCCAGACAACAGGGGACGTCAAGTCTGGATGAAAAACTGTTTTTT
. TRBJ2-5 TRBD2 TRBV30 CAWSGGETQYF TGTGCCTGGTCCGGGGGGGAGACCCAGTACTTC
. TRBJ1-5 . TRBV6-1 CASSEITRGYGQPQHF TGTGCCAGCAGTGAAATTACGCGGGGATATGGTCAGCCCCAGCATTTT
once TRBJ2-1 TRBD1 TRBV28 CASSTGGTGAYNEQFF TGTGCCAGCAGTACCGGGGGGACAGGGGCCTACAATGAGCAGTTCTTC
. TRBJ2-7 TRBD2 TRBV27 CASSPGTSSPSEQYF TGTGCCAGCAGCCCCGGGACTAGCTCCCCTTCCGAGCAGTACTTC
. TRBJ2-4 TRBD2 TRBV5-6 CASSLAGAAKNIQYF TGTGCCAGCAGCCTAGCGGGTGCCGCCAAAAACATTCAGTACTTC
. TRBJ2-3 . TRBV6-5 CASRVQGSTDTQYF TGTGCCAGCAGGGTACAGGGAAGCACAGATACGCAGTATTTT
. TRBJ2-1 . TRBV6-5 CASSYSGLRGGNEQFF TGTGCCAGCAGTTACTCAGGTCTCAGGGGAGGGAATGAGCAGTTCTTC
. TRBJ2-7 TRBD1 TRBV5-1 CASSSGQPYEQYF TGCGCCAGCAGCTCGGGACAGCCCTACGAGCAGTACTTC
. TRBJ1-3 . TRBV5-1 CASSPRGFGGNTIYF TGCGCCAGCAGCCCTCGGGGTTTCGGTGGAAACACCATATATTTT
. TRBJ2-3 . TRBV7-6 CASSSKWRRRSDTQYF TGTGCCAGCAGCTCTAAGTGGAGAAGGAGGTCAGATACGCAGTATTTT
. TRBJ1-4 TRBD1 TRBV28 CATHRGTNEKLFF TGTGCCACCCACAGGGGAACTAATGAAAAACTGTTTTTT
. TRBJ2-5 . TRBV4-1 CASSHPLSGTQYF TGCGCCAGCAGCCACCCCCTATCGGGGACCCAGTACTTC
. TRBJ1-6 TRBD1 TRBV6-4 CASSRTGDGNSPLHF TGTGCCAGCAGTCGGACAGGGGATGGTAATTCACCCCTCCACTTT
. TRBJ2-7 . TRBV19 CASSSGGLYEQYF TGTGCCAGTAGTTCGGGGGGCCTTTACGAGCAGTACTTC
. TRBJ2-3 . TRBV2 CASSAVAGTDTQYF TGTGCCAGCAGTGCCGTAGCGGGCACAGATACGCAGTATTTT
. TRBJ2-1 . TRBV4-1 CASSQGLSYNEQFF TGCGCCAGCAGCCAAGGGCTTTCCTACAATGAGCAGTTCTTC
. TRBJ2-3 . TRBV28 CASTFAGRTDTQYF TGTGCCAGCACATTCGCGGGTCGCACAGATACGCAGTATTTT
. TRBJ1-1 . TRBV13 CASSLGGRGKAFF TGTGCCAGCAGCTTAGGGGGGAGGGGGAAGGCTTTCTTT
. TRBJ2-1 TRBD2 TRBV19 CASSIGGGAAGEQFF TGTGCCAGTAGTATAGGCGGGGGGGCCGCAGGTGAGCAGTTCTTC
few TRBJ2-2 . TRBV7-2 CASSLTSLVTGELFF TGTGCCAGCAGCTTAACTAGCCTCGTCACCGGGGAGCTGTTTTTT